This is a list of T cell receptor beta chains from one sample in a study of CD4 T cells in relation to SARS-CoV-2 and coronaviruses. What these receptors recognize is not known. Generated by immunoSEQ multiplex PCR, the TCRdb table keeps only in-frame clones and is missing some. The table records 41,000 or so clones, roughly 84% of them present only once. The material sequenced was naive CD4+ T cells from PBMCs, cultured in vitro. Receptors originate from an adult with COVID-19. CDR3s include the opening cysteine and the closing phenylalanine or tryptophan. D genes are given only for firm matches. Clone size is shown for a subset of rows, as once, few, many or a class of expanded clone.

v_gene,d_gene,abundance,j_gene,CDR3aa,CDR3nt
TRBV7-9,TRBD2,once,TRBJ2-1,CASSYYAGAGNEQFF,TGTGCCAGCAGCTACTACGCGGGAGCGGGCAATGAGCAGTTCTTC
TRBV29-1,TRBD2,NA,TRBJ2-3,CSVGGLAGGTDTQYF,TGCAGCGTTGGAGGACTAGCGGGAGGCACGGATACGCAGTATTTT
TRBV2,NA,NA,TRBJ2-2,CASSEWGWNTGELFF,TGTGCCAGCAGTGAGTGGGGATGGAACACCGGGGAGCTGTTTTTT
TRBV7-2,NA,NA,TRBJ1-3,CASRSPPGDSGNTIYF,TGTGCCAGCAGGTCCCCCCCCGGAGATTCTGGAAACACCATATATTTT
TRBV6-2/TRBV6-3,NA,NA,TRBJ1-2,CASSPPRGFNYGYTF,TGTGCCAGCAGCCCCCCCCGCGGTTTTAACTATGGCTACACCTTC
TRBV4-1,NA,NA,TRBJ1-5,CASSRLRVGQPQHF,TGCGCCAGCAGCCGCCTCAGGGTGGGTCAGCCCCAGCATTTT
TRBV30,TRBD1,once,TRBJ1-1,CAWSRQGNTEAFF,TGTGCCTGGAGTAGACAGGGGAACACTGAAGCTTTCTTT
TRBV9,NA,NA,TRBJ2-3,CASSVELASGADTQYF,TGTGCCAGCAGCGTAGAATTAGCCAGCGGTGCAGATACGCAGTATTTT
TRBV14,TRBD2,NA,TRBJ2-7,CASSLHRTSGVYEQYF,TGTGCCAGCAGCCTCCATCGGACTAGCGGGGTTTACGAGCAGTACTTC
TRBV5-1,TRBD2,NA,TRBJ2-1,CASSLLGGLSSYNEQFF,TGCGCCAGCAGCTTGTTGGGAGGGCTGAGCTCCTACAATGAGCAGTTCTTC
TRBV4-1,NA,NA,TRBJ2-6,CASRQVSGANVLTF,TGCGCCAGCAGGCAAGTATCTGGGGCCAACGTCCTGACTTTC
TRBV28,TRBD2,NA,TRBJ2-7,CASSLRFAGAAYEQYF,TGTGCCAGCAGTTTAAGATTCGCGGGAGCCGCCTACGAGCAGTACTTC
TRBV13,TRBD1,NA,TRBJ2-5,CASSTDRQETQYF,TGTGCCAGCAGCACGGACAGGCAGGAGACCCAGTACTTC
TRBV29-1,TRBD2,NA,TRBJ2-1,CSVDRLAGYNEQFF,TGCAGCGTTGACCGACTAGCGGGTTACAATGAGCAGTTCTTC
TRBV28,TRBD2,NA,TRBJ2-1,CASSLEFPAGGRNEQFF,TGTGCCAGCAGTTTAGAATTCCCAGCGGGAGGAAGGAATGAGCAGTTCTTC
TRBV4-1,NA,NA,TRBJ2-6,CASGETSNAWSGANVLTF,TGCGCCAGCGGGGAAACCTCAAACGCCTGGTCTGGGGCCAACGTCCTGACTTTC
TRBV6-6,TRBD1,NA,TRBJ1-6,CASSRDSLASPLHF,TGTGCCAGCAGTCGGGACAGCCTAGCTTCACCCCTCCACTTT
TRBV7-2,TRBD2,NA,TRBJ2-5,CASSPGLGWQTQYF,TGTGCCAGCAGCCCGGGACTAGGATGGCAGACCCAGTACTTC
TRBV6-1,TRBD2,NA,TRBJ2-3,CASSELRGGPDTQYF,TGTGCCAGCAGTGAATTGAGGGGAGGGCCAGATACGCAGTATTTT
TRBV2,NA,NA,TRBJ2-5,CASSLYGKETQYF,TGTGCCAGCAGTCTCTACGGGAAAGAGACCCAGTACTTC
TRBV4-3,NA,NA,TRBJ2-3,CASSQERSGASPDTQYF,TGCGCCAGCAGCCAAGAGAGGTCGGGGGCCTCGCCAGATACGCAGTATTTT
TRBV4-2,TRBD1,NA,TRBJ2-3,CASSQARTGGQDTQYF,TGTGCCAGCAGCCAAGCACGGACAGGGGGTCAAGATACGCAGTATTTT
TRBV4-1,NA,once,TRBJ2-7,CASSQEPGGYEQYF,TGCGCCAGCAGCCAAGAACCCGGCGGATACGAGCAGTACTTC
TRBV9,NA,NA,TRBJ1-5,CASSPGTDHQPQHF,TGTGCCAGCAGCCCCGGGACGGACCATCAGCCCCAGCATTTT
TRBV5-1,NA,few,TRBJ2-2,CASIVTPVGPGELFF,TGCGCCAGCATAGTTACGCCGGTGGGTCCCGGGGAGCTGTTTTTT
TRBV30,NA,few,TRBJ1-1,CAWSVFSEAFF,TGTGCCTGGAGTGTTTTTAGTGAAGCTTTCTTT
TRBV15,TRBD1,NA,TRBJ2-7,CATSRGDRGSYEQYF,TGTGCCACCAGCAGGGGGGACAGGGGGAGCTACGAGCAGTACTTC
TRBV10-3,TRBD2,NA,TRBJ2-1,CAISESRTSGSRSNEQFF,TGTGCCATCAGTGAGTCACGGACTAGCGGGAGCCGCAGCAATGAGCAGTTCTTC
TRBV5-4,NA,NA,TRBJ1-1,CASSSSKELNTEAFF,TGTGCCAGCAGCTCCTCGAAGGAATTGAACACTGAAGCTTTCTTT
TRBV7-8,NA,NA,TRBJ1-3,CASSLAIPSTSGNTIYF,TGTGCCAGCAGCTTAGCGATCCCGAGCACCTCTGGAAACACCATATATTTT
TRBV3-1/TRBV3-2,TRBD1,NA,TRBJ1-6,CASSQRTGAHSYNSPLHF,TGTGCCAGCAGCCAGCGAACAGGGGCCCACTCCTATAATTCACCCCTCCACTTT
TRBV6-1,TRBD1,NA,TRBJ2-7,CASSERQGGYEQYF,TGTGCCAGCAGTGAAAGACAGGGCGGCTACGAGCAGTACTTC
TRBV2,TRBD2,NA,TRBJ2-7,CASSEEGLAFPIYEQYF,TGTGCCAGCAGTGAGGAGGGACTAGCTTTCCCTATCTACGAGCAGTACTTC
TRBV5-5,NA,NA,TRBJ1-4,CASSLSGPGGEKLFF,TGTGCCAGCAGCTTGTCAGGACCCGGAGGTGAAAAACTGTTTTTT
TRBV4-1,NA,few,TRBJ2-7,CASSQDLWGRERNYEQYF,TGCGCCAGCAGCCAAGATCTTTGGGGGCGGGAGAGGAACTACGAGCAGTACTTC
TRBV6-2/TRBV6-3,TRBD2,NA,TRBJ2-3,CASSYEFESGGDTQYF,TGTGCCAGCAGTTACGAATTCGAGTCGGGAGGAGATACGCAGTATTTT
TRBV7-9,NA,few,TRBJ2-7,CASSLDAGTSLFF,TGTGCCAGCAGCTTAGACGCCGGGACTTCCCTCTTCTTC
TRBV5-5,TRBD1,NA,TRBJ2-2,CASSLTGVNGAGELFF,TGTGCCAGCAGCCTTACAGGGGTTAATGGAGCCGGGGAGCTGTTTTTT
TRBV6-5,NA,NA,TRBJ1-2,CASSSFGVGYGYTF,TGTGCCAGCAGTTCCTTTGGGGTTGGCTATGGCTACACCTTC
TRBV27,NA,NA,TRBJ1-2,CASSLAGPSYGYTF,TGTGCCAGCAGTTTAGCAGGGCCTTCCTATGGCTACACCTTC
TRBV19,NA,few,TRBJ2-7,CASSGSYEQYF,TGTGCCAGTAGTGGGTCTTACGAGCAGTACTTC
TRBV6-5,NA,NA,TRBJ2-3,CASRLTGADTQYF,TGTGCCAGCAGATTAACGGGGGCAGATACGCAGTATTTT
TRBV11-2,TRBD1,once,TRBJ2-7,CASSYGTANYEQYF,TGTGCCAGCAGCTACGGGACAGCTAACTACGAGCAGTACTTC
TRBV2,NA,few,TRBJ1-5,CASNKLGSNQPQHF,TGTGCCAGCAACAAACTTGGGAGCAATCAGCCCCAGCATTTT
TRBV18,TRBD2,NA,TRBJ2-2,CASSQAGDGTGELFF,TGTGCCAGCTCCCAAGCGGGAGATGGGACCGGGGAGCTGTTTTTT
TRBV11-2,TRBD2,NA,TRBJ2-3,CASSPGTRGTADTQYF,TGTGCCAGCAGCCCAGGGACTAGAGGTACTGCTGATACGCAGTATTTT
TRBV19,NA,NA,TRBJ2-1,CASIKTGWPYNEQFF,TGTGCCAGTATTAAGACAGGTTGGCCCTACAATGAGCAGTTCTTC
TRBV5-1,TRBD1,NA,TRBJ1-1,CASSSTGTGNTEAFF,TGCGCCAGCAGCTCAACTGGGACAGGGAACACTGAAGCTTTCTTT
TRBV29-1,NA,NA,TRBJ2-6,CSATLEGANVLTF,TGCAGCGCCACCCTGGAGGGGGCCAACGTCCTGACTTTC
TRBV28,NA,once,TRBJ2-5,CASTTTYQETQYF,TGTGCCAGTACCACAACGTACCAAGAGACCCAGTACTTC
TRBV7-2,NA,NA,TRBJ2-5,CASSLGGAGQETQYF,TGTGCCAGCAGCTTAGGGGGAGCAGGCCAAGAGACCCAGTACTTC
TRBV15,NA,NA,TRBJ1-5,CATSRGGRGQPQHF,TGTGCCACCAGCAGAGGGGGGAGGGGACAGCCCCAGCATTTT
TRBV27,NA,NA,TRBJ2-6,CASRGHSGANVLTF,TGTGCCAGCAGAGGACACTCTGGGGCCAACGTCCTGACTTTC
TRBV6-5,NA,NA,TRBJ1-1,CASSRARKGGAEAFF,TGTGCCAGCAGTCGAGCCCGAAAGGGAGGGGCTGAAGCTTTCTTT
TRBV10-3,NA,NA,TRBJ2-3,CAISDQGTDTQYF,TGTGCCATCAGTGACCAGGGAACAGATACGCAGTATTTT